This T cell receptor beta chain comes out of a study of cytomegalovirus exposure and HLA in healthy donors. Study-level background: Prior work identified around 120 million unique TCR beta sequences in 150 million to 200 million T cells. Points from the study as a whole: About 90% or about 30% of the time was how often most TCR beta V segments were productive, according to an earlier analysis. The study designated roughly 160 TCR beta chains cytomegalovirus-associated.

PCR used 60 Vbeta primers and 13 Jbeta primers. Profiling relied on immunoSEQ multiplex PCR, and the TCRdb table lists in-frame clones only, not all of them. The table records 95,000 or so clones, about 74% of them present only once. This clone came up a few times. Its antigen is not known. Germline V lookup: CDR1 SEHNR, CDR2 FQNEAQ (reference sequence). With 3 bases removed from V and 1 base from J, the gap between germline ends came to 6 bases. The CDR3 sequence is 13 residues long. Sequencing was performed on PBMCs. The rearrangement uses TRBV7-9 and TRBJ1-1; no definite D call. This receptor was obtained from a woman aged 45-60 years in good health and CMV-seropositive. In DNA form, the CDR3 reads TGTGCCAGCAGCTTGACACGGAACACTGAAGCTTTCTTT. Translating it yields CASSLTRNTEAFF.